This T cell receptor beta chain was recorded in a study of Ad26.COV2.S vaccination and SARS-CoV-2 variants (dated by TCRdb to the early 2020s). For the wider study: Sequencing of the TCRbeta repertoire served to evaluate the specificity and breadth of SARS-CoV-2-reactive T cell receptors following Ad26.COV2.S vaccination. The TCR-sequenced set comprised about 32 samples: around 20 Ad26.COV2.S vaccine recipients, 5 placebo recipients and 8 SARS-CoV-2 convalescent individuals.

The time point label, as the study defines it: individuals recovered from natural SARS-CoV-2 infection. Results the study describes overall, beyond this receptor: Spike-specific TCR breadth was higher in Ad26.COV2.S recipients than in placebo recipients (P = 0.0014). Non-spike TCR breadth was comparable between vaccine and placebo recipients, consistent with the vaccine containing only spike. After vaccination, substantial breadth of spike-specific CD8+ and CD4+ T cell responses was reported. According to the authors, total T cell responses may have been underestimated by the TCR breadth and depth analyses.

The immunoSEQ Assay was used to sequence TCRbeta CDR3 regions. After extraction, genomic DNA underwent amplification by bias-controlled multiplex PCR, followed by high-throughput sequencing. The authors' analysis ran thus. To quantify the absolute abundance of every unique TCRbeta CDR3 region, sequences were collapsed and filtered. T cell fraction was estimated by normalization of TCRbeta template counts to usable DNA, with usable DNA being measured through amplification of reference genes present in all nucleated cells. Repertoire TCRs were annotated as SARS-CoV-2-specific by exact matching of V gene, CDR3 amino acid sequence and J gene to a known reactive TCR set. The reference SARS-CoV-2 TCR set was derived from MIRA and filtered for enrichment in COVID-19-positive ImmuneCODE repertoires, a step that removed public or cross-reactive TCRs. Using the MIRA antigens, annotated TCRs were further analysed by specific ORF or by position within an ORF. Breadth was defined as the number of annotated unique rearrangements divided by the total number of unique productive rearrangements, and depth was defined as the summed frequency of the annotated unique rearrangements. Two-sided Wilcoxon rank-sum tests were used to compare TCR breadth between groups. TCRdb holds this immuneACCESS table with in-frame rearrangements only. Some clones are missing; in checked studies, unresolved V genes explain under half, and the rest has no known cause. V and J calls plus clone size are reproduced from that table; the DNA served to infer D and trimming. The sample records over 110,000 clones, 86% of which are singletons. Approximately 5.1% of the sample is taken by the ten largest.

A word on this clone: Its antigen is not yet known. No quality values exist for individual bases; no much larger clone is one base distant.

The sequence was collected from a human donor who had recovered from COVID-19. The source material was peripheral blood, sampled after recovery from COVID-19.

The DNA sequence reads TGCGCCAGCAGCCCGGGACTAGCGGGGGGGCGAACCGGGGAGCTGTTTTTT. Translated, it gives CASSPGLAGGRTGELFF. Recombination joined TRBV4-3 with TRBJ2-2; TRBD2 agrees with 16 junctional bases. CDR1 and CDR2, looked up from the germline V gene, are LGHNA and YSLEER. V ends up 4 bases short and J 5 bases short, with an unmatched junction base count of 4. Measured from the cysteine to the phenylalanine, the CDR3 is 17 residues long. The kept DNA is CDR3 alone, 51 bases in frame from the first base.